This TCR beta chain derives from a study of blood T cell repertoires in COVID-19. Overall study context: Nucleic acid was either cDNA or gDNA, and it came from T cells, B-cell-depleted T cells, or PBMCs.

Germline CDR1 reads SGHAT; CDR2 reads FQNNGV. V lost 3 bases and J lost 5; bases outside the gene matches: 4. The CDR3 extends over 15 amino acids. The data were produced by immunoSEQ multiplex PCR, yet TCRdb's version contains in-frame clones alone and is incomplete. Among about 300,000 clones listed, around 80% were seen once. The chain is built from TRBV11-2 and TRBJ2-2; 9 bases align to TRBD2. This TCR came from a woman in her forties or fifties with acute or convalescent COVID-19. Specimen: peripheral blood. This chain's CDR3 is CASSFGTSYTGELFF. The CDR3 DNA sequence: TGTGCCAGCAGCTTCGGGACTAGCTATACCGGGGAGCTGTTTTTT.